This record concerns one TCR beta chain sequence. Its antigen is as yet unknown. The V gene end was trimmed by 5 bases and the J gene end by 2 bases; junction bases not matched to a gene: 6. In germline, CDR1 is SGHVS, CDR2 FNYEAQ. The CDR3 has 15 amino acids. This sample was taken from a study of beta chain features in type 1 diabetes. Whole-study results and caveats: Moderate but significant shortening of TCRB CDR3s was recorded in all four CD4+ subsets from Type 1 diabetes patients. Sequencing used cDNA, and cells with high TCR expression could therefore be over-represented.

Expressed TCRB transcripts were sequenced after all isolated RNA was converted to cDNA. The repertoire was sequenced with immunoSEQ multiplex PCR; TCRdb's copy has only in-frame clones and lacks some. This sample has about 740,000 clones, with over 10% found just once. The genes are TRBV7-6 and TRBJ2-1, with 7 bases that match TRBD2. Source material: naive CD4+ T cells from blood. The source of this sequence is a man between 18 and 35 years old with type 1 diabetes. The CDR3 DNA reads as TGTGCCAGCAGCCCACTAGCGCAGACCTACAATGAGCAGTTCTTC. As protein: CASSPLAQTYNEQFF.